Presented here are 29 T cell receptor beta chains from one specimen sequenced in a study of siplizumab effects on memory and regulatory T cells. The repertoire was sequenced with immunoSEQ multiplex PCR; TCRdb's copy has only in-frame clones and lacks some. Among approximately 100,000 clones listed, roughly 94% were seen once. Sequencing used Tregs sorted from blood. The receptors stem from a human donor in good health.

V and J are TRBV5-1 and TRBJ1-2, with D tentatively TRBD1 (5 bases). Germline values: CDR1 SGHRS, CDR2 YFSETQ. The CDR3 is made up of 16 amino acids. The V and J ends lost 0 bases and 0 bases respectively, with 12 bases between them. The CDR3 DNA is TGCGCCAGCAGCTTGGGATGGGGACGCCCTAACTATGGCTACACCTTC. Amino acids: CASSLGWGRPNYGYTF.

The chain joins TRBV7-7 to TRBJ2-3, with unresolved D. CDR1 and CDR2 from the germline V gene are SSHAT and FNYEAQ (reference sequence). Deletions cut 0 bases from V and 5 bases from J, with 9 bases between. This CDR3 region has 14 residues. CDR3 coding DNA: TGTGCCAGCAGCTTAGCGGGGTTCGGAGATACGCAGTATTTT. This translates into CASSLAGFGDTQYF. Full variable domain (remainder filled in from reference TRBV7-7 and TRBJ2-3): GAGVSQSPRYKVTKRGQDVTLRCDPISSHATLYWYQQALGQGPEFLTYFNYEAQPDKSGLPSDRFSAERPEGSISTLTIQRTEQRDSAMYRCASSLAGFGDTQYFGPGTRLTVL.

V is TRBV4-2 and J is TRBJ1-1, with D possibly matching TRBD1 (6 bases). Trimming took off 1 base at V and 0 bases at J, with 9 bases between the two ends. CDR3 length equals 15 residues. CDR1 and CDR2 from the germline V gene are LGHNA and YNFKEQ. The CDR3 region has the DNA TGTGCCAGCAGCCAAGGACAGGCCGTGAACACTGAAGCTTTCTTT. Its protein is CASSQGQAVNTEAFF.

V is TRBV29-1 and J is TRBJ2-1; 11 nucleotides align to TRBD2. V dropped 6 bases and J dropped 4; count of bases not matched to a gene: 8. Looked up from germline, CDR1 is SQVTM and CDR2 is ANQGSEA. This CDR3 is built from 15 residues. CDR3 protein: CSVIMIAGGYNEQFF. Here the CDR3 DNA reads TGCAGCGTGATAATGATAGCGGGAGGGTACAATGAGCAGTTCTTC.

This chain uses TRBV14 with TRBJ2-5; a possible D gene is TRBD2 (5 bases). This CDR3 is built from 15 residues. Germline CDR1 is SGHDN and CDR2 is FVKESK. V lost 0 bases to trimming and J lost 2 bases, with 10 bases between them. The CDR3 nucleotides read TGTGCCAGCAGCCAAGAAAGGGAGATTCAAGAGACCCAGTACTTC. It codes for CASSQEREIQETQYF.

The chain uses TRBV30 and TRBJ1-1, with a tentative D call TRBD1 (6 bases). Germline CDR1 reads GTSNPN; CDR2 reads SVGIG (reference sequence). The CDR3 has 22 residues. V lost 3 bases, J lost 4 bases, and 39 bases lay in between. The CDR3 region is CAWRGRGAAWGAVGRGSTEAFF. The DNA of the CDR3 is TGTGCCTGGAGGGGACGTGGGGCGGCGTGGGGCGCCGTCGGCAGGGGAAGCACTGAAGCTTTCTTT.

The CDR3 here is CASSRIPGAWGQPQHF. Here the CDR3 DNA reads TGTGCCAGCAGCCGTATACCAGGGGCTTGGGGTCAGCCCCAGCATTTT. V is TRBV21-1 and J is TRBJ1-5; the table's D gene call, TRBD1, was not cross checked with the DNA. TRBV21-1 is given as a pseudogene. The CDR3 contains 16 residues.

The J gene is TRBJ2-1, the V gene TRBV27, with a possible D match to TRBD1 (6 bases). Per germline, CDR1 MNHEY and CDR2 SMNVEV (reference sequence). Trimming shortened V by 1 base and J by 2 bases, and 12 bases separated the two germline ends. CDR3 length: 16 residues. CDR3 sequence (DNA): TGTGCCAGCAGTTTATTGGCCGGGACAACCTACAATGAGCAGTTCTTC. Translation gives CASSLLAGTTYNEQFF.

The chain combines TRBV30 with TRBJ2-3; 10 bases are shared with TRBD2. The CDR3 spans 15 residues. From germline, CDR1 is GTSNPN and CDR2 SVGIG (reference sequence). Trimming removed 2 bases from V and 0 bases from J; junction bases left unmatched: 2. DNA for the CDR3: TGTGCCTGGAGTCATAGCGGGAGGAGCACAGATACGCAGTATTTT. Residues: CAWSHSGRSTDTQYF.

This chain uses TRBV2 with TRBJ2-7; 7 nucleotides line up with TRBD1. V trimming: 7 bases; J trimming: 7 bases; junction bases outside the gene matches: 16. CDR3 length equals 15 residues. Germline V gives CDR1 SNHLY, CDR2 FYNNEI. The CDR3 DNA sequence: TGTGCCAGCACTTCGAGACAGGGAGTGGCGTGGGAGCAGTACTTC. The encoded protein is CASTSRQGVAWEQYF.

The J gene is TRBJ2-3, the V gene TRBV14, with 12 nucleotides matching TRBD2. Germline V gives CDR1 SGHDN, CDR2 FVKESK. With V trimmed by 10 bases and J by 4 bases, 9 bases remained unmatched. The length of the CDR3 is 15 residues. The CDR3 sequence is CAIRMTSGRADTQYF. CDR3 sequence (DNA): TGTGCCATCAGAATGACTAGCGGGAGAGCAGATACGCAGTATTTT.

This chain uses TRBV19 with TRBJ1-2; D not resolved. Trimming took off 8 bases at V and 3 bases at J, with 13 bases between the two ends. CDR3 length: 13 amino acids. Germline CDR1 is LNHDA and CDR2 is SQIVND (reference sequence). The CDR3 here is CASRRQSHYGYTF. The CDR3 region has the DNA TGTGCCAGTCGTAGGCAGTCACACTATGGCTACACCTTC.

The J gene is TRBJ2-7, the V gene TRBV5-6; 8 bases map to TRBD2. This CDR3 has 15 amino acids. V gave up 7 bases and J gave up 4 bases; unmatched junction bases: 13. Germline V gene sequence: CDR1 SGHDT, CDR2 YYEEEE. The CDR3 is CASHGPGLGGYEQYF. In DNA, the CDR3 is TGTGCCAGCCACGGACCGGGACTAGGGGGATACGAGCAGTACTTC. The full variable domain, in which reference TRBV5-6 and TRBJ2-7 provide the parts outside the CDR3, is DAGVTQSPTHLIKTRGQQVTLRCSPKSGHDTVSWYQQALGQGPQFIFQYYEEEERQRGNFPDRFSGHQFPNYSSELNVNALLLGDSALYLCASHGPGLGGYEQYFGPGTRLTVT.

The V call is TRBV18, the J call TRBJ1-1; 7 nucleotides align to TRBD1. The CDR3 consists of 16 residues. The V gene's germline CDR1 is KGHSH and CDR2 LQKENI. Germline trimming cut 3 bases from V and 4 bases from J; bases unmatched to any gene: 11. DNA for the CDR3: TGTGCCAGCTCACCCACACATCAGGGACAGCCCACTGAAGCTTTCTTT. This translates into CASSPTHQGQPTEAFF.

The rearrangement uses TRBV10-3 and TRBJ2-1; 7 nucleotides match TRBD2. Germline trimming cut 5 bases from V and 5 bases from J; bases unmatched to any gene: 12. The V gene's germline CDR1 is ENHRY and CDR2 SYGVKD. The CDR3 length is 16 residues. The CDR3 sequence is CAISPMSHLADNEQFF. The CDR3 DNA reads TGTGCCATCAGTCCTATGTCCCATCTAGCGGACAATGAGCAGTTCTTC.

This chain links TRBV9 with TRBJ2-1; D call uncertain. Germline CDR1 and CDR2: SGDLS and YYNGEE. The CDR3 has 15 residues. V was cut by 0 bases and J by 7 bases, with 14 bases left in between. CDR3 sequence reads: CASSVVHLPRNEQFF. CDR3 nucleotide sequence: TGTGCCAGCAGCGTAGTCCACTTACCCCGTAATGAGCAGTTCTTC.

V usage is TRBV5-8 and J usage is TRBJ1-5; D not certain. Trimming left V 1 base short and J 9 bases short, with 8 bases between. Germline loops: CDR1 SGHTS, CDR2 YDEGEE. There are 12 residues in the CDR3. The CDR3, as DNA: TGTGCCAGCAGCTTGTGGGCGTGGCCCCAGCATTTT. Its translation is CASSLWAWPQHF. Combining the CDR3 with reference TRBV5-8 and TRBJ1-5 gives the whole variable domain EAGVTQSPTHLIKTRGQQATLRCSPISGHTSVYWYQQALGLGLQFLLWYDEGEERNRGNFPPRFSGRQFPNYSSELNVNALELEDSALYLCASSLWAWPQHFGDGTRLSIL.

The rearrangement uses TRBV5-1 and TRBJ2-5; D is possibly TRBD1 or TRBD2 (5 bases each). Germline assignment: CDR1 SGHRS and CDR2 YFSETQ. Trimming took 7 bases from V and 2 from J, leaving 6 bases between them. This CDR3 has 11 residues. CDR3 DNA: TGCGCCAGCGGGGGTCAAGAGACCCAGTACTTC. This codes for CASGGQETQYF.

This sequence joins TRBV6-1 and TRBJ1-1, with D possibly matching TRBD1 (6 bases). CDR1 is MNHNS and CDR2 is SASEGT in the germline V gene. The CDR3 runs to 13 residues. V was clipped by 6 bases and J by 8 bases, with 16 bases between them. CDR3 bases: TGTGCCAGCAGAGTGGTGGGGGGGCAGGAAGCTTTCTTT. This encodes CASRVVGGQEAFF.

This chain uses TRBV6-1 with TRBJ2-7; D perhaps matches TRBD2 (6 bases). CDR3 length: 12 amino acids. V was cut by 8 bases and J by 4 bases, with 12 bases left in between. Germline V gene data show CDR1 as MNHNS and CDR2 as SASEGT. CDR3 sequence reads: CASSGLPYEQYF. Written as DNA, the CDR3 is TGTGCCAGCTCGGGACTCCCGTACGAGCAGTACTTC.

The chain recombines TRBV4-1 with TRBJ1-5; D gene ambiguous. The CDR3 consists of 18 residues. Germline V gives CDR1 MGHRA, CDR2 YSYEKL. V was trimmed by 1 base and J by 0 bases, leaving 16 bases between them. DNA for the CDR3: TGCGCCAGCAGCCAAGCTTGGACGGGAGGGTATAGCAATCAGCCCCAGCATTTT. It encodes CASSQAWTGGYSNQPQHF.

In this sample, this clone turned up once. The chain combines TRBV5-1 with TRBJ2-2; 8 positions agree with TRBD1. Germline CDR1 and CDR2: SGHRS and YFSETQ. The CDR3 consists of 16 residues. V shed 4 bases and J 4 bases; nucleotides not matched to a gene: 9. CDR3 DNA: TGCGCCAGCAGCCTAGGACAGGGATGGGGCACCGGGGAGCTGTTTTTT. Translating gives CASSLGQGWGTGELFF.

J is TRBJ1-4 and V is TRBV5-1, with 7 positions matching TRBD1. The germline gives CDR1 SGHRS, CDR2 YFSETQ. This CDR3 region has 14 residues. J was trimmed by 8 bases and V by 3 bases; bases with no gene match: 7. The CDR3 is CASSSGQVGEKLFF. CDR3 DNA: TGCGCCAGCAGCTCCGGACAGGTGGGCGAAAAACTGTTTTTT.

V and J are TRBV27 and TRBJ2-1, with D possibly TRBD1 on 5 matching bases. Between the trimmed V and J ends, which lost 5 bases and 3 bases, there was a span of 11 bases. Germline-derived CDR1 and CDR2 are MNHEY and SMNVEV (reference sequence). There are 14 residues in the CDR3. The CDR3 loop reads CASSPREVYNEQFF. CDR3 bases: TGTGCCAGCAGTCCCAGGGAAGTCTACAATGAGCAGTTCTTC.

The rearrangement links TRBV9 to TRBJ1-2, with D uncertain. This CDR3 contains 14 residues. Trimming left V 0 bases short and J 0 bases short, with 6 bases between. Germline V gene data show CDR1 as SGDLS and CDR2 as YYNGEE. CDR3 bases: TGTGCCAGCAGCGTAGATGTCACTAACTATGGCTACACCTTC. Its translation: CASSVDVTNYGYTF. The full variable domain, in which reference TRBV9 and TRBJ1-2 provide the parts outside the CDR3, is DSGVTQTPKHLITATGQRVTLRCSPRSGDLSVYWYQQSLDQGLQFLIQYYNGEERAKGNILERFSAQQFPDLHSELNLSSLELGDSALYFCASSVDVTNYGYTFGSGTRLTVV.

V usage is TRBV5-1 and J usage is TRBJ2-5; D uncertain. Trimming removed 1 base from V and 7 bases from J, with 8 bases in between. Per germline, CDR1 SGHRS and CDR2 YFSETQ. CDR3 length: 12 amino acids. DNA for the CDR3: TGCGCCAGCAGCTTGCATCTTGGGACCCAGTACTTC. It encodes CASSLHLGTQYF.

The chain links TRBV5-6 to TRBJ2-1; D possibly corresponds to TRBD1 (6 bases). Trimming removed 2 bases at V and 6 bases at J, with 15 bases between. This CDR3 has 15 residues. Germline lookup yields CDR1 SGHDT and CDR2 YYEEEE. CDR3 amino acids: CASSLWGQGPNEQFF. CDR3 coding DNA: TGTGCCAGCAGCTTATGGGGCCAGGGGCCCAATGAGCAGTTCTTC.

The CDR3 DNA sequence: TGTGCCAGCTCACAAACAGACGGAGAGACCCAGTACTTC. It codes for CASSQTDGETQYF. The rearrangement uses TRBV18 and TRBJ2-5, with D uncertain. The CDR3 is 13 residues long. In germline, CDR1 is KGHSH, CDR2 LQKENI. The V end was cut by 4 bases, the J end by 4 bases, with 10 bases between.

This chain uses TRBV6-5 with TRBJ2-7; 9 bases map to TRBD1. Germline loops: CDR1 MNHEY, CDR2 SVGAGI. V shed 2 bases, J shed 5 bases, and the junction held 4 bases outside the gene matches. The CDR3 runs 14 residues. CDR3 coding DNA: TGTGCCAGCAGTTACCGGACAGGGGACAACGAGCAGTACTTC. Translation gives CASSYRTGDNEQYF.